A single sample is the source of the 2 T cell receptor beta chains below, sequenced in a study of cytomegalovirus exposure and HLA in healthy donors. Vbeta (60) and Jbeta (13) primers were used in the PCR. Using immunoSEQ multiplex PCR, the repertoire was profiled, and TCRdb retains in-frame clones only, with some absent. This table holds fewer than 110,000 clones, roughly 82% found once. Sequencing input: PBMCs. These TCRs come from a man aged 25 to 40 in good health and CMV-seropositive.

V usage is TRBV11-2 and J usage is TRBJ2-2; TRBD1 agrees at 8 bases. Germline lookup yields CDR1 SGHAT and CDR2 FQNNGV. V was clipped by 4 bases and J by 7 bases; unmatched bases: 8. There are 15 residues in the CDR3. This chain's CDR3 is CASSSLTGAVGELFF. As DNA, the CDR3 is TGTGCCAGCAGCTCCCTGACAGGGGCGGTCGGGGAGCTGTTTTTT. The full variable domain, with the rest looked up from reference TRBV11-2 and TRBJ2-2, is EAGVAQSPRYKIIEKRQSVAFWCNPISGHATLYWYQQILGQGPKLLIQFQNNGVVDDSQLPKDRFSAERLKGVDSTLKIQPAKLEDSAVYLCASSSLTGAVGELFFGEGSRLTVL.

The rearrangement uses TRBV6-1 and TRBJ2-7; TRBD2 might be the D (5 bases). The germline V gene has CDR1 MNHNS and CDR2 SASEGT. V lost 0 bases and J 1 base, leaving 10 bases between the germline ends. The CDR3 contains 15 residues. CDR3 DNA sequence: TGTGCCAGCAGTGAAGCGCCCCGGACTTCCTACGAGCAGTACTTC. Translated, it gives CASSEAPRTSYEQYF.